The entry below gives a single TCR beta chain sequence along with its context. What it binds is not known. The record originates from a study of cytomegalovirus exposure and HLA in healthy donors. General observations from the study: It was reportedly the case that the classifier diagnosed cytomegalovirus status with high specificity and sensitivity. The study found most TCR sequences rare, yet found some public TCRs in many donors. Cytomegalovirus-associated status was assigned to some 180 TCR beta chains.

Measured with immunoSEQ multiplex PCR; TCRdb has only the in-frame clones, and not every one. The repertoire holds approximately 110,000 clones, with 85% to 90% as singletons. This CDR3 has 14 amino acids. The V end lost 1 base, the J end lost 3 bases, and 10 bases lay between the germline ends. The V gene's germline CDR1 is SGHVS and CDR2 FQNEAQ. The donors were members of the validation cohort, which comprised roughly 130 subjects and was separate from the first cohort of fewer than 700 subjects. This chain connects TRBV7-8 to TRBJ2-7; TRBD1 is a possible D gene (6 bases). This receptor was identified in a woman younger than 30 in good health and CMV-seronegative. The sequenced sample consisted of PBMCs. The CDR3 is CASSLGTDLYEQYF. DNA for the CDR3: TGTGCCAGCAGCTTAGGGACAGACCTCTACGAGCAGTACTTC.